A single sample gave rise to the 13 T cell receptor beta chains below, sequenced in a study of lymphopenia after photon versus proton radiotherapy. Assay: immunoSEQ multiplex PCR; the TCRdb copy retains only in-frame clones and omits some. The profile shows 45,000 to 65,000 clones, more than 70% of them singletons. The input for sequencing was peripheral blood, taken from a patient treated with photon-based radiotherapy. All receptors derive from a middle-aged man with gastric cancer.

The chain is built from TRBV5-1 and TRBJ1-4, with D possibly being TRBD1 (6 bases). The CDR3 covers 14 residues. Germline CDR1 and CDR2: SGHRS and YFSETQ. The germline V and J ends were trimmed by 4 bases and 8 bases, with 15 bases remaining between them. The CDR3, as DNA: TGCGCCAGCAGCCGTACAGGGTGGGAAGAAAAACTGTTTTTT. The encoded protein is CASSRTGWEEKLFF. The complete variable domain, with remaining parts taken from reference TRBV5-1 and TRBJ1-4, reads KAGVTQTPRYLIKTRGQQVTLSCSPISGHRSVSWYQQTPGQGLQFLFEYFSETQRNKGNFPGRFSGRQFSNSRSEMNVSTLELGDSALYLCASSRTGWEEKLFFGSGTQLSVL.

This rearrangement joins TRBV2 to TRBJ2-1; 8 positions agree with TRBD1. The CDR3 is 17 residues long. The J segment lost 0 bases and the V segment lost 7 bases, leaving 11 bases of the junction unmatched. Germline V gene sequence: CDR1 SNHLY, CDR2 FYNNEI. CDR3 coding DNA: TGTGCCAGCATTAACAACAGGGGGGCTAGCTCCTACAATGAGCAGTTCTTC. It codes for CASINNRGASSYNEQFF.

V gene TRBV30 combines with J gene TRBJ2-1, with D possibly being TRBD1 (5 bases). Looked up from germline, CDR1 is GTSNPN and CDR2 is SVGIG (reference sequence). The CDR3 is 14 residues long. V lost 2 bases to trimming and J lost 8 bases, with 16 bases between them. CDR3 protein: CAWSPRAWGDEQFF. DNA of the CDR3: TGTGCCTGGAGTCCGCGAGCTTGGGGCGATGAGCAGTTCTTC.

The chain couples TRBV30 to TRBJ1-2, with TRBD1 matching 8 bases. Trimming took 1 base from V and 5 from J; bases not matched to a gene: 6. CDR1 and CDR2 (germline): GTSNPN, SVGIG (reference sequence). The CDR3 has 14 residues. The CDR3 loop is CAWSGQGISYGYTF. Written as DNA, the CDR3 is TGTGCCTGGAGTGGACAGGGGATCTCGTATGGCTACACCTTC.

This chain joins TRBV30 and TRBJ1-1; D ambiguous. The CDR3 length is 13 residues. V lost 4 bases and J 0 bases, leaving 9 bases between the germline ends. The germline CDR1 and CDR2 sequences are GTSNPN and SVGIG (reference sequence). The CDR3 region has the DNA TGTGCCTGGACGTGGGGTCTGAACACTGAAGCTTTCTTT. It translates to CAWTWGLNTEAFF.

The V and J genes are TRBV5-6 and TRBJ2-5; 9 bases are a match to TRBD1. CDR1 is SGHDT, CDR2 YYEEEE, per germline. The CDR3 has 16 residues. Germline trimming cut 2 bases from V and 3 bases from J; bases unmatched to any gene: 8. DNA of the CDR3: TGTGCCAGCAGCTTTTGGGCTAGGACAGGGGAAGAGACCCAGTACTTC. Protein: CASSFWARTGEETQYF.

V usage is TRBV5-1 and J usage is TRBJ2-4, with 8 bases lining up with TRBD2. CDR1 SGHRS and CDR2 YFSETQ come from the germline V gene. Germline trimming cut 4 bases from V and 0 bases from J; bases unmatched to any gene: 9. The CDR3 totals 17 residues. The CDR3 nucleotides read TGCGCCAGCAGCCCCGGGAGGGTCAGTCTAGCCAAAAACATTCAGTACTTC. Translating it yields CASSPGRVSLAKNIQYF.

The chain links TRBV28 to TRBJ2-3; D perhaps matches TRBD1 (5 bases). CDR3 length: 14 residues. Germline V gene data show CDR1 as MDHEN and CDR2 as SYDVKM. The V end lost 4 bases, the J end lost 4 bases, and 12 bases lay between the germline ends. Here the CDR3 reads CASSSFRGADTQYF. The CDR3 region has the DNA TGTGCCAGCAGTTCCTTTAGGGGTGCAGATACGCAGTATTTT.

The rearrangement joins TRBV19 to TRBJ1-1, with D maybe TRBD1 (5 bases). The germline gives CDR1 LNHDA, CDR2 SQIVND (reference sequence). The germline V and J ends were trimmed by 7 bases and 0 bases, with 9 bases remaining between them. CDR3 length: 13 amino acids. The CDR3 DNA is TGTGCCAGTACTGACAGCTTGAACACTGAAGCTTTCTTT. Its translation: CASTDSLNTEAFF.

The chain joins TRBV6-1 to TRBJ2-1; 8 positions match TRBD2. The CDR3 length is 18 residues. V lost 3 bases, J lost 0 bases, and 10 bases stayed unmatched. Germline loops: CDR1 MNHNS, CDR2 SASEGT. This CDR3 reads CASSDPDGTRGSYNEQFF. The CDR3 DNA reads TGTGCCAGCAGTGATCCGGACGGGACTAGGGGCTCCTACAATGAGCAGTTCTTC.

CDR3 in DNA: TGTGCCAGCAGCCCCCCCAGCACCTACGAGCAGTACTTC. Its protein is CASSPPSTYEQYF. The chain carries TRBV7-2 and TRBJ2-7; no clear D. Germline V gives CDR1 SGHTA, CDR2 FQGNSA. The V gene lost 5 bases and the J gene lost 2 bases, with 10 bases spanning the gap. The CDR3 is made up of 13 amino acids.

The rearrangement links TRBV19 to TRBJ2-3; a possible D gene is TRBD2 (6 bases). Germline V gene data show CDR1 as LNHDA and CDR2 as SQIVND (reference sequence). The CDR3 sequence is 15 residues long. V was clipped by 2 bases and J by 8 bases, with 17 bases between them. DNA of the CDR3: TGTGCCAGTAGTATATGGTCGGAGGGCAGCGCTACGCAGTATTTT. It translates to CASSIWSEGSATQYF.

J is TRBJ2-1 and V is TRBV25-1, with D perhaps matching TRBD2 (6 bases). CDR1 MGHDK and CDR2 SYGVNS come from the germline V gene. Trimming shortened V by 6 bases and J by 9 bases, and 21 bases separated the two germline ends. The CDR3 has 15 amino acids. The CDR3 region has the DNA TGTGCCAGCAGAGATGGGGGGTCCGCGACCTTTGAGCAGTTCTTC. Protein: CASRDGGSATFEQFF. Filled out from reference TRBV25-1 and TRBJ2-1, the complete variable domain reads EADIYQTPRYLVIGTGKKITLECSQTMGHDKMYWYQQDPGMELHLIHYSYGVNSTEKGDLSSESTVSRIRTEHFPLTLESARPSHTSQYLCASRDGGSATFEQFFGPGTRLTVL.